What follows describes a single T cell receptor (beta chain). This record belongs to a study of blood T cell repertoires in COVID-19. For the study at large: Sites across the United States, Italy and Spain contributed samples from acute and convalescent COVID-19. PBMCs, B-cell-depleted T cells, or T cells provided the cDNA or gDNA that made up the material.

Authors' analysis steps: Scientists estimated how many nucleated cells there were by amplifying reference gene primers. Method: immunoSEQ multiplex PCR; TCRdb's copy keeps in-frame clones and lacks some. V and J calls and clone size are those listed in that table; D and trimming were worked out from the DNA. The data show around 160,000 clones, with more than 70% seen just once and roughly 13% held by the top ten. V lost 7 bases, J lost 7 bases, and 20 bases lay in between. CDR1 and CDR2 from the germline V gene are MDHEN and SYDVKM. The CDR3 loop spans 15 amino acids. The sequence was obtained from a man in his fifties or sixties with active or convalescent COVID-19. Source material: peripheral blood. J is TRBJ1-3 and V is TRBV28; D is perhaps TRBD1 (6 bases). The CDR3 nucleotides read TGTGCCAGCACCTCAGGCCGGCAAAGGGGGAACACCATATATTTT. This gives the protein CASTSGRQRGNTIYF.